The subject of this entry is one T cell receptor (beta chain). The antigen is unknown. Only in-frame clones appear in the TCRdb table, and some are missing; sequencing was by immunoSEQ multiplex PCR. Among over 40,000 clones, 86% were seen once, and the ten largest hold over 0.3%. This sample is part of a study of OX40 agonist ivuxolimab in advanced cancers. Study in general: Partial responses occurred in three patients (one hepatocellular carcinoma, two cutaneous melanoma).

The germline V gene has CDR1 LGHNA and CDR2 YNFKEQ. The ends were cut back, 1 base at V and 6 bases at J, with 6 bases in the middle. The CDR3 has 13 residues. Study-wide results and limits: CD4+ T cells averaged fewer expanded clones than CD8+ T cells.

This receptor was taken from an adult with an advanced solid tumor such as melanoma, head and neck, liver or kidney cancer. This chain connects TRBV4-2 to TRBJ2-2; D is undetermined. The specimen was CD4+ or CD8+ T cells sorted from blood, collected in a trial of the OX40 agonist ivuxolimab. The CDR3 here is CASSQALAGELFF. For the CDR3, the DNA is TGTGCCAGCAGCCAAGCACTCGCCGGGGAGCTGTTTTTT.